Given below is one T cell receptor (beta chain) in context. The sample's time point: before trial treatment. Amplification, which lasted 15 to 20 PCR cycles, used a constant-region primer and V-primer adapter to amplify TCRs. One entry per CDR3 protein results from TCRdb running MiXCR on the reads. The sample includes approximately 47,000 distinct CDR3 sequences, about 10% of them seen just once. The data were obtained in a study of low-dose radiotherapy and immunotherapy resistance in tumors. Study as a whole: Cohort 1 was given 0.5 Gy per fraction every 2 weeks, for 6.5 Gy total. It was 1 Gy per fraction every two weeks that Cohort 2 received, adding up to 13 Gy over 26 weeks. The study gave patients oral aspirin 300 mg daily for four cycles from cycle 1 day 1.

Trimming removed 3 bases from V and 6 bases from J, with 18 bases in between. CDR1 is SGHRS, CDR2 YFSETQ, per germline. This CDR3 comprises 15 residues. This rearrangement joins TRBV5-1 to TRBJ1-2; the D gene is possibly TRBD1 (5 bases). The sequences come from PBMCs, collected before treatment. The TCR sequence derives from a female donor with ovarian cancer. The CDR3 DNA reads as TGCGCCAGCAGCTCCGGGGGACCCCGGGAGAATGGCTACACCTTC. Its protein product is CASSSGGPRENGYTF.